The 2 T cell receptor beta chains below come from one sample, sequenced in a study of CD8 T cell repertoires and HIV-1 epitope variants. Profiling relied on immunoSEQ multiplex PCR, and the TCRdb table lists in-frame clones only, not all of them. The sample has fewer than 6,500 clones; 50% to 75% are singletons. The antigens for these receptors are not known. Sequencing input: cultured CD8+ T cells derived from PBMCs. These receptors all come from a male donor with HIV.

The gene calls are TRBV28 and TRBJ1-1; no clear D gene. Trimming pared 5 bases from V and 0 bases from J, leaving 13 bases between. Germline CDR1 reads MDHEN; CDR2 reads SYDVKM. The CDR3 runs 15 residues. The CDR3 loop reads CASSAQGWLNTEAFF. CDR3 DNA sequence: TGTGCCAGCAGTGCCCAAGGATGGCTGAACACTGAAGCTTTCTTT. Filled out from reference TRBV28 and TRBJ1-1, the complete variable domain reads DVKVTQSSRYLVKRTGEKVFLECVQDMDHENMFWYRQDPGLGLRLIYFSYDVKMKEKGDIPEGYSVSREKKERFSLILESASTNQTSMYLCASSAQGWLNTEAFFGQGTRLTVV.

This sequence joins TRBV19 and TRBJ2-4; possibly TRBD1 for D (5 bases). This CDR3 has 17 residues. Germline V CDR1 and CDR2: LNHDA, SQIVND (reference sequence). V was clipped by 8 bases and J by 9 bases, with 29 bases between them. The CDR3 DNA reads as TGTGCCAGTCAGAACAGGTGGTCCCTTGATTCTGTTTCCATTCAGTACTTC. Its translation: CASQNRWSLDSVSIQYF.